The T cell receptor (beta chain) described here comes from a study of T cells in Graves' hyperthyroidism and ophthalmopathy. Study in general: Peripheral blood sampling occurred at initial diagnosis, before any treatment.

Amplification yielded TCR beta CDR3 regions, with RNA transcripts as the source. With the HTBI primer set, the TCR CDR3 went through a first round of RT-PCR. MiXCR, applied by TCRdb to the multiplex PCR reads, yields one record per CDR3 protein. The table includes hundreds of thousands of distinct CDR3 sequences, 13% to 15% detected once. V was pared by 2 bases and J by 4 bases, with 11 bases between. Germline CDR1 MNHEY, CDR2 SVGAGI. CDR3 length equals 14 residues. In patients aged 18 to 65, hyperthyroidism was newly diagnosed, with duration under 2 months. The gene calls are TRBV6-5 and TRBJ1-2, with D possibly TRBD1 on 6 matching bases. Sequencing was carried out using blood. The clonotype originates from a woman aged 18-35 years with Graves' hyperthyroidism. The CDR3 DNA follows: TGTGCCAGCAGTTACCGTAGCAGGGGCTATGGCTACACCTTC. Translating gives CASSYRSRGYGYTF.